These T cell receptor beta chains were read from a single sample in a study of blood T cell repertoires in COVID-19. Sequenced by immunoSEQ multiplex PCR; TCRdb stores in-frame clones only, minus some. The sample includes 200,000 to 250,000 clones, around 89% of them seen just once. Input material: peripheral blood. The receptors were sampled from a young man with COVID-19, enrolled during active disease. Both conserved end residues are part of each CDR3. The D gene is left open where the match is weak. The size field is filled for only some rows; it gives once, few, many or a size class.

size,J,D,V,CDR3,DNA
.,TRBJ1-1,.,TRBV5-4,CASSLGGVETEAFF,TGTGCCAGCAGCCTGGGGGGCGTAGAAACTGAAGCTTTCTTT
.,TRBJ2-7,TRBD1,TRBV30,CASRQGASEQYF,TGTGCCTCCCGACAGGGGGCAAGCGAGCAGTACTTC
.,TRBJ2-3,.,TRBV6-4,CASSDGGLGTDTQYF,TGTGCCAGCAGTGATGGCGGCCTTGGCACAGATACGCAGTATTTT
.,TRBJ1-3,.,TRBV6-5,CASTPGGGNTIYF,TGTGCCAGCACTCCGGGGGGAGGAAACACCATATATTTT
.,TRBJ2-5,.,TRBV2,CASSDSGVTQYF,TGTGCCAGCTCGGACAGTGGGGTGACCCAGTACTTC
.,TRBJ1-2,TRBD1,TRBV4-2,CASSQAGQGLYGYTF,TGTGCCAGCAGCCAAGCTGGACAGGGCCTCTATGGCTACACCTTC
.,TRBJ2-1,TRBD1,TRBV5-6,CASSFFGDSSYNEQFF,TGTGCCAGCAGCTTCTTCGGGGACAGCTCCTACAATGAGCAGTTCTTC
.,TRBJ2-2,TRBD1,TRBV5-6,CASSWTGVSNTGELFF,TGTGCCAGCAGCTGGACAGGGGTATCGAACACCGGGGAGCTGTTTTTT
.,TRBJ1-5,.,TRBV6-2/TRBV6-3,CASSYGPGQPQHF,TGTGCCAGCAGTTACGGGCCTGGTCAGCCCCAGCATTTT
.,TRBJ2-7,TRBD1,TRBV11-2,CASSLGGTGMVEQYF,TGTGCCAGCAGCTTAGGAGGGACAGGGATGGTCGAGCAGTACTTC
few,TRBJ1-2,TRBD1,TRBV6-5,CASSSWDSDYGYTF,TGTGCCAGCAGTTCCTGGGACAGTGACTATGGCTACACCTTC
.,TRBJ1-2,.,TRBV28,CASSPGGRGYTF,TGTGCCAGCAGCCCCGGGGGGCGCGGCTACACCTTC
.,TRBJ2-7,.,TRBV19,CASSIQSRHDYEQYF,TGTGCCAGTAGTATACAGTCGCGACATGACTACGAGCAGTACTTC
.,TRBJ2-7,TRBD2,TRBV7-6,CASSSTYGRNYEQYF,TGTGCCAGCAGCTCCACTTACGGGAGGAACTACGAGCAGTACTTC
once,TRBJ1-2,.,TRBV4-3,CASSQVAGGYGYTF,TGCGCCAGCAGCCAGGTAGCCGGGGGCTATGGCTACACCTTC
once,TRBJ1-4,TRBD1,TRBV27,CASSSSGGFVEKLFF,TGTGCCAGCAGTTCCTCAGGGGGTTTTGTTGAAAAACTGTTTTTT
.,TRBJ2-2,.,TRBV7-9,CASSSYSSVRTGELFF,TGTGCCAGCAGCAGCTATTCCAGCGTCCGCACCGGGGAGCTGTTTTTT
.,TRBJ2-2,.,TRBV10-3,CAISKGLDTGELFF,TGTGCCATCTCTAAGGGGCTGGACACCGGGGAGCTGTTTTTT
.,TRBJ2-7,.,TRBV24-1,CATSDLREQYF,TGTGCCACCAGTGATTTGCGCGAGCAGTACTTC
.,TRBJ2-1,.,TRBV27,CASRRDSPYNEQFF,TGTGCCAGCAGGCGGGACAGTCCCTACAATGAGCAGTTCTTC
.,TRBJ2-7,.,TRBV6-6,CASSYGTGTSKNEQYF,TGTGCCAGCAGTTACGGCACCGGGACTTCAAAGAACGAGCAGTACTTC
.,TRBJ2-3,.,TRBV6-5,CASRKGNTQYF,TGTGCCAGCAGGAAGGGGAATACGCAGTATTTT
.,TRBJ1-1,.,TRBV6-5,CASSLGGLDTEAFF,TGTGCCAGCAGTCTGGGGGGGTTAGACACTGAAGCTTTCTTT
once,TRBJ1-5,TRBD1,TRBV6-2/TRBV6-3,CASSPNYRTGKINQPQHF,TGTGCCAGCAGTCCCAACTATAGGACAGGGAAAATAAATCAGCCCCAGCATTTT
.,TRBJ1-2,.,TRBV2,CASSERVAYTF,TGTGCCAGCAGTGAACGGGTAGCCTACACCTTC
.,TRBJ1-1,.,TRBV7-3,CASSLGGGSAEAFF,TGTGCCAGCAGCCTAGGCGGGGGGAGCGCTGAAGCTTTCTTT
.,TRBJ2-7,.,TRBV28,CASSGGLRAYEQYF,TGTGCCAGCAGTGGGGGACTCCGAGCCTACGAGCAGTACTTC
.,TRBJ2-7,.,TRBV6-5,CASSYEVGRNEQYF,TGTGCCAGCAGTTACGAGGTAGGGAGAAACGAGCAGTACTTC
.,TRBJ1-1,.,TRBV18,CASSPRSGAQPTEAFF,TGTGCCAGCTCACCACGGAGCGGTGCACAGCCCACTGAAGCTTTCTTT
once,TRBJ2-1,TRBD1,TRBV7-6,CASSIDSGTGTHEQFF,TGTGCCAGCAGCATAGACTCCGGGACAGGGACCCATGAGCAGTTCTTC
few,TRBJ1-6,TRBD1,TRBV27,CASTRTGGYSPLHF,TGTGCCAGCACCCGGACAGGGGGCTATTCACCCCTCCACTTT
.,TRBJ2-3,TRBD2,TRBV27,CASSLDRDSGRGTDTQYF,TGTGCCAGCAGTTTAGACAGGGATAGCGGGAGGGGCACAGATACGCAGTATTTT
.,TRBJ1-2,.,TRBV7-9,CASSPRQDAKYGYTF,TGTGCCAGCAGCCCGAGACAGGACGCCAAGTATGGCTACACCTTC
.,TRBJ1-2,TRBD1,TRBV19,CASSGQGGYGYTF,TGTGCCAGTAGCGGACAGGGGGGATATGGCTACACCTTC
.,TRBJ2-7,.,TRBV10-3,CAIQPGAFVFEQYF,TGTGCCATTCAGCCAGGGGCGTTTGTTTTCGAGCAGTACTTC
.,TRBJ2-3,TRBD2,TRBV19,CASSVLAGGGADTQYF,TGTGCCAGTAGTGTCCTAGCGGGGGGAGGGGCAGATACGCAGTATTTT
.,TRBJ1-1,.,TRBV6-2/TRBV6-3,CASSSLAGNTEAFF,TGTGCCAGCAGCTCCCTGGCAGGGAACACTGAAGCTTTCTTT
once,TRBJ2-5,TRBD1,TRBV24-1,CATSDSGQGVSETQYF,TGTGCCACCAGTGACTCGGGACAGGGAGTTTCGGAGACCCAGTACTTC
.,TRBJ1-3,TRBD1,TRBV19,CASSIGTGGGNTIYF,TGTGCCAGTAGTATCGGGACAGGGGGTGGAAACACCATATATTTT
.,TRBJ2-2,.,TRBV28,CASKVPERDTGELFF,TGTGCCAGCAAAGTTCCGGAGCGGGACACCGGGGAGCTGTTTTTT
once,TRBJ1-6,.,TRBV4-1,CASSQGEGSSYNSPLHF,TGCGCCAGCAGCCAAGGTGAGGGAAGCTCCTATAATTCACCCCTCCACTTT
.,TRBJ2-1,.,TRBV5-4,CASSQAGSSYNEQFF,TGTGCCAGCAGCCAGGCAGGGTCCTCCTACAATGAGCAGTTCTTC
.,TRBJ2-1,.,TRBV11-2,CASSLDGRHEQFF,TGTGCCAGCAGCTTAGACGGGAGACATGAGCAGTTCTTC
.,TRBJ1-4,.,TRBV9,CASSAEGLNGEKLFF,TGTGCCAGCAGCGCAGAGGGACTCAATGGTGAAAAACTGTTTTTT